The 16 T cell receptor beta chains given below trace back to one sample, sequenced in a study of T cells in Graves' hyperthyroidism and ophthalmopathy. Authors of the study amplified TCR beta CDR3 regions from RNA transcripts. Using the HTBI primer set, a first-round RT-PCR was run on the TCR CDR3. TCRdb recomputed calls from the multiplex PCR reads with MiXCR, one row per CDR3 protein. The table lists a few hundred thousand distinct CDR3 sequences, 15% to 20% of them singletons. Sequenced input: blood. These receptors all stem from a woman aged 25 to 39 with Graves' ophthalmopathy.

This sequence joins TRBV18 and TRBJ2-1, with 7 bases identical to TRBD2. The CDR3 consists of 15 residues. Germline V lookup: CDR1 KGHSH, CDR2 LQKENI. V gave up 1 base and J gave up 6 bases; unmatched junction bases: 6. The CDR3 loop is CASSPRTSSPNEQFF. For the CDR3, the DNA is TGTGCCAGCTCACCACGGACTAGTAGTCCCAATGAGCAGTTCTTC.

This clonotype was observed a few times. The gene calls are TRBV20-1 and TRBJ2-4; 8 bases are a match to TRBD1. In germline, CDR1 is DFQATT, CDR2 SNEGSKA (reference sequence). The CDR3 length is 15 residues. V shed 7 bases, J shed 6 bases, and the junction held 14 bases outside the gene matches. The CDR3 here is CSGTAETGVRNIQYF. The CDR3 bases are TGCAGTGGCACCGCTGAGACAGGGGTTAGAAACATTCAGTACTTC.

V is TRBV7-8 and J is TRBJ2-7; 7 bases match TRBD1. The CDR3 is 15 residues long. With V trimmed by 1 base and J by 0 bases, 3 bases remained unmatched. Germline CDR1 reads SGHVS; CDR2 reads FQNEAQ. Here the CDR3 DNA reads TGTGCCAGCAGCTTAGGATGGGACAGCTCCTACGAGCAGTACTTC. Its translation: CASSLGWDSSYEQYF. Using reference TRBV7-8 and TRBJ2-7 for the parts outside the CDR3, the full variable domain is GAGVSQSPRYKVAKRGQDVALRCDPISGHVSLFWYQQALGQGPEFLTYFQNEAQLDKSGLPSDRFFAERPEGSVSTLKIQRTQQEDSAVYLCASSLGWDSSYEQYFGPGTRLTVT.

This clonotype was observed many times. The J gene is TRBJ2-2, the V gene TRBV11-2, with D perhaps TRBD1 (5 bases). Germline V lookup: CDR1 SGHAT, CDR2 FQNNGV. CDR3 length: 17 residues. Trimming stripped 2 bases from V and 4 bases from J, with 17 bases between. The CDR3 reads CASSLYGADGPTGELFF. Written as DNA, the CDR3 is TGTGCCAGCAGCTTATATGGGGCGGACGGACCCACCGGGGAGCTGTTTTTT.

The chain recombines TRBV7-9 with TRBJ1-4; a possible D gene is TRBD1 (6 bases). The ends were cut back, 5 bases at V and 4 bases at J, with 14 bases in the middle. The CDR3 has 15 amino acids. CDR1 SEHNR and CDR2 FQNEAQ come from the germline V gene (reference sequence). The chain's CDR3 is CASSQQGLGNEKLFF. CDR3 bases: TGTGCCAGCAGCCAACAGGGTCTTGGTAATGAAAAACTGTTTTTT.

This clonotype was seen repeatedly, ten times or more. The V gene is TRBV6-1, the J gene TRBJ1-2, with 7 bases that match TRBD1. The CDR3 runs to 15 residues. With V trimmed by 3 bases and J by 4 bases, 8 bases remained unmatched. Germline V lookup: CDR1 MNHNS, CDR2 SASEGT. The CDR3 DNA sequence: TGTGCCAGCAGTGACTCACGACAGGGAAGCTATGGCTACACCTTC. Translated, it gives CASSDSRQGSYGYTF.

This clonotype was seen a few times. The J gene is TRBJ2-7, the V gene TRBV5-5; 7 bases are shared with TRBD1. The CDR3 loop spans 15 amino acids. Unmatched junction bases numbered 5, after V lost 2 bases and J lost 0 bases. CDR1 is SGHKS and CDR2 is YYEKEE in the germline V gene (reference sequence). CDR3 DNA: TGTGCCAGCAGCTTCATGGGACAGAGCTCCTACGAGCAGTACTTC. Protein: CASSFMGQSSYEQYF.

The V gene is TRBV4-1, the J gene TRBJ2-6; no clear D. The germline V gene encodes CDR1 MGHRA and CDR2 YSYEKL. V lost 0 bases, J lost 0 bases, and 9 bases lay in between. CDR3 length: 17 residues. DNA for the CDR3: TGCGCCAGCAGCCAAGATAGGGCGAACTCTGGGGCCAACGTCCTGACTTTC. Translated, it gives CASSQDRANSGANVLTF.

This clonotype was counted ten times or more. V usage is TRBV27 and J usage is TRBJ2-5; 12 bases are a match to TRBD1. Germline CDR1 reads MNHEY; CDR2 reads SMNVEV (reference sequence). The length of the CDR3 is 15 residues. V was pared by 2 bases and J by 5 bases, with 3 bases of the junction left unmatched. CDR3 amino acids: CASSLLGQGAETQYF. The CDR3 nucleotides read TGTGCCAGCAGTTTACTGGGACAGGGGGCGGAGACCCAGTACTTC.

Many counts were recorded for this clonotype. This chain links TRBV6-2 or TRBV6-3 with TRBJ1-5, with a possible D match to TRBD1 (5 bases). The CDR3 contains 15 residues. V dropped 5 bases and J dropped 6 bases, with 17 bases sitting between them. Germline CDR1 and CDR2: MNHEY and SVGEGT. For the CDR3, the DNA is TGTGCCAGCAGTATCTTCCGCTCGGGGGGTCAGCCCCAGCATTTT. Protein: CASSIFRSGGQPQHF.

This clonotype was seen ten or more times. The DNA for the CDR3 is TGTGCCAGCAATGCGTACTCAGTACAAGAGACCCAGTACTTC. Its protein product is CASNAYSVQETQYF. The V and J genes are TRBV7-9 and TRBJ2-5; D unclear. The V gene lost 7 bases and the J gene lost 2 bases, with 14 bases spanning the gap. The CDR3 is 14 residues long. Germline assignment: CDR1 SEHNR and CDR2 FQNEAQ (reference sequence).

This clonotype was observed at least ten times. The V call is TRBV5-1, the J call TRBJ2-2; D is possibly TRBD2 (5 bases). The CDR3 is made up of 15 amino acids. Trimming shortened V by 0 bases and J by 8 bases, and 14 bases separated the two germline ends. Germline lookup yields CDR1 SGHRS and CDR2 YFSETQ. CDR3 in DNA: TGCGCCAGCAGCTTGGCCGGCGCGGGCAGGGGGGAGCTGTTTTTT. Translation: CASSLAGAGRGELFF.

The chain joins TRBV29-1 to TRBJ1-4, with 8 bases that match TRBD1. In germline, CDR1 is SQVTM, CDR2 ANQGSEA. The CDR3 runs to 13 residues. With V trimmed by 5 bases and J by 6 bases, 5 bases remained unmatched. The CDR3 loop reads CSVPGQVDEKLFF. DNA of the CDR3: TGCAGCGTTCCGGGACAGGTGGATGAAAAACTGTTTTTT.

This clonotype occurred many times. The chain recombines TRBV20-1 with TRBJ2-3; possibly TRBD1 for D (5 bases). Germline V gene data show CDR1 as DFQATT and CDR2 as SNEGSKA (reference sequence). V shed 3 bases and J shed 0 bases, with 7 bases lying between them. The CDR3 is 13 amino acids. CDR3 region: CSARGPSTDTQYF. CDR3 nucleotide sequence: TGCAGTGCTAGGGGGCCCAGCACAGATACGCAGTATTTT.

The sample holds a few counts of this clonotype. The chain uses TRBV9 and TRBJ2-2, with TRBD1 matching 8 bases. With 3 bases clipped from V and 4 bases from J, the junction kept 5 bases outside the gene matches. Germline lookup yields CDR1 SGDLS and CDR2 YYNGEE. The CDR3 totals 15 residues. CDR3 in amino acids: CASSAGTGFTGELFF. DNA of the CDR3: TGTGCCAGCAGCGCCGGGACAGGATTCACCGGGGAGCTGTTTTTT. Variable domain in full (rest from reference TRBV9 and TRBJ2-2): DSGVTQTPKHLITATGQRVTLRCSPRSGDLSVYWYQQSLDQGLQFLIQYYNGEERAKGNILERFSAQQFPDLHSELNLSSLELGDSALYFCASSAGTGFTGELFFGEGSRLTVL.

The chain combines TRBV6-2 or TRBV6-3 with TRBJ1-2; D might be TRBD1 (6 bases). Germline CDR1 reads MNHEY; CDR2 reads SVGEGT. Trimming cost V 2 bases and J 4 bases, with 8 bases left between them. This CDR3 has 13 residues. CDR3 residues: CASSYTDSYGYTF. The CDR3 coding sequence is TGTGCCAGCAGTTACACGGACAGCTATGGCTACACCTTC.